This entry is about one T cell receptor beta chain. Antigen specificity is unknown. These data belong to a study of T cell responses to AZD1222 COVID-19 vaccine. Findings and caveats of the study: Most donors were white British and more were female, and clonal diversity was possibly underestimated.

Trimming took off 4 bases at V and 4 bases at J, with 13 bases between the two ends. Germline assignment: CDR1 MDHEN and CDR2 SYDVKM. This CDR3 has 15 amino acids. Libraries were prepared by immunoSEQ multiplex PCR; TCRdb keeps only in-frame clonotypes and omits some of them. This table has under 200,000 clones, 93% appearing once. Material: peripheral blood, obtained on day 0 of AZD1222 vaccination. This TCR derives from an adult in good health. The chain is built from TRBV28 and TRBJ2-2, with D perhaps TRBD2 (6 bases). In nucleotides, the CDR3 is TGTGCCAGCAGTTATTTCAGGGAGGCCACCGGGGAGCTGTTTTTT. It encodes CASSYFREATGELFF.